The T cell receptor (beta chain) under discussion was sequenced for a study of CD4+ T cells in melanoma. As concerns this clone: The antigen is not known.

Per the germline V gene, CDR1 is MNHEY and CDR2 is SVGAGI. V trimming: 10 bases; J trimming: 0 bases; junction bases outside the gene matches: 8. The CDR3 is 15 residues long. The assay was immunoSEQ multiplex PCR, and TCRdb's table has in-frame clones only and misses some. The sample has about 11,000 clones; roughly two thirds are singletons. Points from the study as a whole: Reportedly, melanoma neoantigen-specific CD4+ T cells showed varied differentiation states.

The gene calls are TRBV6-5 and TRBJ1-1; 10 nucleotides align to TRBD1. This TCR derives from a human donor with melanoma. The specimen was cells from a culture (not recorded whether cultured in vitro). The CDR3 DNA is TGTGCCACCGGGACAGGGGTGGGTATGAACACTGAAGCTTTCTTT. It codes for CATGTGVGMNTEAFF.